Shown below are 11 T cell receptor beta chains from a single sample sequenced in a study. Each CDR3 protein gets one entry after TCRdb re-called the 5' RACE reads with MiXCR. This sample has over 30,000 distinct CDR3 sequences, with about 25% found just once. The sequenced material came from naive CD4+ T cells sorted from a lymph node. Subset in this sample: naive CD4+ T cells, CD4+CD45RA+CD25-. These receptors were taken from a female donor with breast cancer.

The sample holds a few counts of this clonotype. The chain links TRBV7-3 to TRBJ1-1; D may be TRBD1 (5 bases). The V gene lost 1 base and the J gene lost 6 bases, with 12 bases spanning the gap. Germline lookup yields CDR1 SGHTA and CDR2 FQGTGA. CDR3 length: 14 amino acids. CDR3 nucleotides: TGTGCCAGCAGCTTAAGTCCAGGGTTCGCTGAAGCTTTCTTT. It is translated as CASSLSPGFAEAFF.

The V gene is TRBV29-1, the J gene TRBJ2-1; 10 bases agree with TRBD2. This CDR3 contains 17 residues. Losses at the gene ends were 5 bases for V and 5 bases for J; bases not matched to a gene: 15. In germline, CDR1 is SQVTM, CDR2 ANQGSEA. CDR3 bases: TGCAGCGTTTCCTCCCTAAGAGCTAGCGGGGGAGACAATGAGCAGTTCTTC. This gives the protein CSVSSLRASGGDNEQFF.

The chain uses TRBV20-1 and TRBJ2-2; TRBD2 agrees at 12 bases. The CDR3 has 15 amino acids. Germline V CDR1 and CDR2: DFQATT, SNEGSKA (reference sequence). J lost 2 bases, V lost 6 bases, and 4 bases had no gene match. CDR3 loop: CSAGLAGPNTGELFF. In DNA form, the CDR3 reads TGCAGTGCCGGACTAGCGGGGCCTAACACCGGGGAGCTGTTTTTT.

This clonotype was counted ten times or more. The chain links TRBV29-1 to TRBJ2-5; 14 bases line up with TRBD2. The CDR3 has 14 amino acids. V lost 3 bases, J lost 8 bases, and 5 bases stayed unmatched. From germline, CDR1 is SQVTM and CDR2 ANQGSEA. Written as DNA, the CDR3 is TGCAGCGTTGACGGACTAGCGGGAGGAGAAACCCAGTACTTC. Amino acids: CSVDGLAGGETQYF. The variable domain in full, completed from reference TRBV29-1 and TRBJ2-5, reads SAVISQKPSRDICQRGTSLTIQCQVDSQVTMMFWYRQQPGQSLTLIATANQGSEATYESGFVIDKFPISRPNLTFSTLTVSNMSPEDSSIYLCSVDGLAGGETQYFGPGTRLLVL.

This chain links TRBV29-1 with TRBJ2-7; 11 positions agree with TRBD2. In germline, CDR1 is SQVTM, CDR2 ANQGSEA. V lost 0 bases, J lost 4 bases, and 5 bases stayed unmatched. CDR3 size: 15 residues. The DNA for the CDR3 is TGCAGCGTTGAAGATTTTACTAGCGGGAGTTACGAGCAGTACTTC. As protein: CSVEDFTSGSYEQYF.

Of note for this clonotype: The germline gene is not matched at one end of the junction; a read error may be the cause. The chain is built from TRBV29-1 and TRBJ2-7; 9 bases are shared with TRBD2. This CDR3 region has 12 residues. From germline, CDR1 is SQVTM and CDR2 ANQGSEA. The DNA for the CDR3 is TGCAGCGTTGAACTAGCGGGAACCGAGCGGTACTTC. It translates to CSVELAGTERYF.

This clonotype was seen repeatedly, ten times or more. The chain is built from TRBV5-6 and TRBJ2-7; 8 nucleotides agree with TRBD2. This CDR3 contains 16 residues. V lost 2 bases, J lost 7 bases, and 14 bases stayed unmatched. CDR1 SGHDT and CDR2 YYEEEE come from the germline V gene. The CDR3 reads CASSLKAGDRREEQYF. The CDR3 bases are TGTGCCAGCAGCTTAAAAGCGGGGGATCGCCGCGAGGAGCAGTACTTC.

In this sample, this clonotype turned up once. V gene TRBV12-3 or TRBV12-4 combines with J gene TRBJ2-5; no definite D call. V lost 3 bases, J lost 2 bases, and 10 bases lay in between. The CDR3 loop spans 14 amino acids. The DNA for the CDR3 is TGTGCCAGCAGTTTGGGGATGGCACAAGAGACCCAGTACTTC. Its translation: CASSLGMAQETQYF.

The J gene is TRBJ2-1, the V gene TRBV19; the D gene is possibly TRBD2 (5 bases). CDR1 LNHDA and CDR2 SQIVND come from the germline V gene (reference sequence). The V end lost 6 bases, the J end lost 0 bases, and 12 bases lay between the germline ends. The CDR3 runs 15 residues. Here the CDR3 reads CASSGLGGSYNEQFF. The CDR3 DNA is TGTGCCAGTAGCGGACTGGGCGGCTCCTACAATGAGCAGTTCTTC.

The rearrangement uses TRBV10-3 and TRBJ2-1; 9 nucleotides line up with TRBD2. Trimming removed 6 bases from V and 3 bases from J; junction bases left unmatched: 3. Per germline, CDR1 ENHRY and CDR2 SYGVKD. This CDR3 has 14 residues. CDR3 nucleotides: TGTGCCATCAGACATAGCGGGAGCTACAATGAGCAGTTCTTC. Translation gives CAIRHSGSYNEQFF.

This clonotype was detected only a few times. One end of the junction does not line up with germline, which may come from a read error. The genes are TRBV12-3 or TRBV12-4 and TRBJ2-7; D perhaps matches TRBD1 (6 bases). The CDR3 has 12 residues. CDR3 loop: CASSPPGTSPLF. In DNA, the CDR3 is TGTGCCAGCTCGCCCCCCGGGACATCCCCCCTATTC.